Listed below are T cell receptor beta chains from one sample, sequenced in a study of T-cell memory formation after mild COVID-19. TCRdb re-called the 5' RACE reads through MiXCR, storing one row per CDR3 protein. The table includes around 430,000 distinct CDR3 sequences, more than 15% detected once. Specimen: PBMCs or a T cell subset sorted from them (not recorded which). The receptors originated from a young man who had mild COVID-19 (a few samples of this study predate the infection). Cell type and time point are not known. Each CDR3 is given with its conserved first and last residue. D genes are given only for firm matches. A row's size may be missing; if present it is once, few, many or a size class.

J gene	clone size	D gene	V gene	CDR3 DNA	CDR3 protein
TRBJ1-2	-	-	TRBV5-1	TGCGCCAGCAGCACGGACGGAAGCAACTATGGCTACACCTTC	CASSTDGSNYGYTF
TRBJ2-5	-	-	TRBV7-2	TGTGCCAGCAGCTTACAGGGGACCGTCCTCCAAGAGACCCAGTACTTC	CASSLQGTVLQETQYF
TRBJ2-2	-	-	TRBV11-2	TGTGCCAGCAGCTTAGACTGGGGCCCTGGGGAGCTGTTTTTT	CASSLDWGPGELFF
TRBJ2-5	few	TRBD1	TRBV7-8	TGTGCCAGCAGCCTCCAACAGGGGGAGACCCAGTACTTC	CASSLQQGETQYF
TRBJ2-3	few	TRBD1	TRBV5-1	TGCGCCAGCAGCTTGGTAGGGACAGGGTACCGTACGCAGTATTTT	CASSLVGTGYRTQYF
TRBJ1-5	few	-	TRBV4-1	TGCGCCAGCAGCCAAGTTGGCAGCAGCAATCAGCCCCAGCATTTT	CASSQVGSSNQPQHF
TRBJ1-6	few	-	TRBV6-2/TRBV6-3	TGTGCCAGCAGTTACTCTTGGACTCAGGGTTCACCCCTCCACTTT	CASSYSWTQGSPLHF
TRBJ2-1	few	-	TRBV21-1	-	CASSKGDYRCHNEQFF
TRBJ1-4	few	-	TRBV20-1	TGCAGTGTACCGGGGAGGGGGGAGATGTTTTTT	CSVPGRGEMFF
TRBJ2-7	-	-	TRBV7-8	TGTGCCAGCAGCTGGGGGGGGGCGGACGAGCAGTACTTC	CASSWGGADEQYF
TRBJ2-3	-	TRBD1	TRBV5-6	TGTGCCAGCAGCTTGGCAGGACAGGGGGGAGCAGATACGCAGTATTTT	CASSLAGQGGADTQYF
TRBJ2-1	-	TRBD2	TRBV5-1	TGCGCCAGCAGCCTGGGACTAGCGGGGGATTTCAATGAGCAGTTCTTC	CASSLGLAGDFNEQFF
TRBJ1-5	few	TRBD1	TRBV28	TGTGCCAGCAGTGCCCAGGGGGCAGTTCAGCCCCAGCATTTT	CASSAQGAVQPQHF
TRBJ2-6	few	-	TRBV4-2	TGTGCCAGCAGCCAAGGCTTTCAGCTCTCTGGGGCCAACGTCCTGACTTTC	CASSQGFQLSGANVLTF
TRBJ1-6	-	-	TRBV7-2	TGTGCCAGCAGCTCGAGACCAGGGCGTTCCTATAATTCACCCCTCCACTTT	CASSSRPGRSYNSPLHF
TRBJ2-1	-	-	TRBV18	TGTGCCAGCTCTTCGACCGGGACACTTTACAATGAGCAGTTCTTC	CASSSTGTLYNEQFF
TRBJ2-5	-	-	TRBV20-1	TGCAGTGCTCTAAGTACAGGGTCCCGGGAGACCCAGTACTTC	CSALSTGSRETQYF
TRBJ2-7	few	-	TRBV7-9	TGTGCCAGCAGACCGGCCAGCTCCTACGAGCAGTACTTC	CASRPASSYEQYF
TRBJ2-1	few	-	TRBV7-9	TGTGCCAGCAGCCCCACTCCGCGCTGGGAATTCCTAAGGGGTCTGGGTAATGAGCAGTTCTTC	CASSPTPRWEFLRGLGNEQFF
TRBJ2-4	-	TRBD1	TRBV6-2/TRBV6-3	TGTGCCAGCAAGATGGGACAGGGGTCCTTTATAGCCAAAAACATTCAGTACTTC	CASKMGQGSFIAKNIQYF
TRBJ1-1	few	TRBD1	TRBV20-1	TGCAGTGCTAGAGATGGAGGGACAGACCTCATGAACACTGAAGCTTTCTTT	CSARDGGTDLMNTEAFF
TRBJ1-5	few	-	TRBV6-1	TGTGCCAGCAGTGAAGCTGCTTATCAGCCCCAGCATTTT	CASSEAAYQPQHF
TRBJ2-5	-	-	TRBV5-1	TGCGCCAGCAGCGTGGGGGAGGTGGAGACCCAGTACTTC	CASSVGEVETQYF
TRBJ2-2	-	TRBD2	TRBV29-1	TGCAGCACCCAGGGCGGGGGGAACACCGGGGAGCTGTTTTTT	CSTQGGGNTGELFF
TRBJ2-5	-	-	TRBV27	TGTGCCAGCAGTCTACCCTGCAGGGTAGAGACCCAGTACTTC	CASSLPCRVETQYF
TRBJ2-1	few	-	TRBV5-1	TGCGCCAGCAGCCGGACAGACATCTACAATGAGCAGTTCTTC	CASSRTDIYNEQFF
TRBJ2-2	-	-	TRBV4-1	TGCGCCAGCAGCCAAGTCCGCGGTGGGACCGGGGAGCTGTTTTTT	CASSQVRGGTGELFF
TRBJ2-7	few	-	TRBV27	TGTGCCAGCAGTTTGAAGATCCCTCTCGGGACGGGAACTACCTACGAGCAGTACTTC	CASSLKIPLGTGTTYEQYF
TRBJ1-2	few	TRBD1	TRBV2	TGTGCCAGCAGTACCCGGACAGGCTATGGCTACACCTTC	CASSTRTGYGYTF
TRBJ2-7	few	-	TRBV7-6	TGTGCCAGCAGCATAGCCGGGACGGAGGCCTACGAGCAGTACTTC	CASSIAGTEAYEQYF
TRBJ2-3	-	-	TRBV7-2	TGTGCCAGCAGCCAGGGAATGGGTACGCAGTATTTT	CASSQGMGTQYF
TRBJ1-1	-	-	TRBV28	TGTGCCAGCATCAAAGGGTGGGGAGCTGAAGCTTTCTTT	CASIKGWGAEAFF
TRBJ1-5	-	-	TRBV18	TGTGCCAGCTCACCACAGGCAGGCGATCAGCCCCAGCATTTT	CASSPQAGDQPQHF
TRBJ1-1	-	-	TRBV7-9	TGTGCCAGCAGCTTAGTATCTTTTTGGGACACTGAAGCTTTCTTT	CASSLVSFWDTEAFF
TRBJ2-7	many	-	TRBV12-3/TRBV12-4	TGTGCCAGCAGCAAGGGGGGGATCGCTTACGAGCAGTACTTC	CASSKGGIAYEQYF
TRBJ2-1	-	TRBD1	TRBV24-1	TGTGCCACCAGAGGACAGGTTAACAATGAGCAGTTCTTC	CATRGQVNNEQFF
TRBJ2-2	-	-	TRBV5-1	TGCGCCAGCAGCTTGGTGGGGGCCCTCCCCGGGGAGCTGTTTTTT	CASSLVGALPGELFF
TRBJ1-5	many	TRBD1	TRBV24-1	TGTGCCACCGGACAGGGGGAAAATCAGCCCCAGCATTTT	CATGQGENQPQHF
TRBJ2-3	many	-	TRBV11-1	TGTGCCAGCAACATCGGGGCCTCCACAGATACGCAGTATTTT	CASNIGASTDTQYF
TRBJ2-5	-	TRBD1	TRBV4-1	TGCGCCAGCAGCCAAGATGGGGGGGACAGGGGGCAATCGGCCCAGTACTTC	CASSQDGGDRGQSAQYF
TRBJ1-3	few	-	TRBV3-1	TGTGCCAGCAGCCAATCCGGGGGCAGAAACACCATATATTTT	CASSQSGGRNTIYF
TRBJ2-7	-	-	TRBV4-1	TGCGCCAGCAGCCAAGATGTGGGACTTAACAGGGTCTACGAGCAGTACTTC	CASSQDVGLNRVYEQYF
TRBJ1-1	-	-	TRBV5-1	TGCGCCAGCAGCTTGGCCGGCAGGGAGAACACTGAAGCTTTCTTT	CASSLAGRENTEAFF
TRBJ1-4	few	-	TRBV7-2	TGTGCCAGCAGCCAACGCCGGGCTAATGAAAAACTGTTTTTT	CASSQRRANEKLFF
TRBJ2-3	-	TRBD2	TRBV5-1	TGCGCCAGCACCTGGGTAGCGGGGAGCACAGATACGCAGTATTTT	CASTWVAGSTDTQYF
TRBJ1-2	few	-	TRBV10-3	TGTGCCATTGGGACACCCCAGGCGGACTATGGCTACACCTTC	CAIGTPQADYGYTF
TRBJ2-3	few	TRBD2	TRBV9	TGTGCCAGCAGCGTAGACGGGCGGGGGGATACAGATACGCAGTATTTT	CASSVDGRGDTDTQYF
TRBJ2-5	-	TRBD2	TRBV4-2	TGTGCCAGCAGCCAAGGCGGGATGTCGGGGGGGTGGCAAGAGACCCAGTACTTC	CASSQGGMSGGWQETQYF
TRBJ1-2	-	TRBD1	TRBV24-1	TGTGCCACCAGTGATTTCTCGTCGGGACAGGGGATCTATGGCTACACCTTC	CATSDFSSGQGIYGYTF
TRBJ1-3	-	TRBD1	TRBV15	TGTGCCACCAGCAGGGACAGGGCCTCTGGAAACACCATATATTTT	CATSRDRASGNTIYF
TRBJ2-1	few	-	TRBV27	TGTGCCAGCAGCTATCGACCGGCGGAAGGGGCCTACAATGAGCAGTTCTTC	CASSYRPAEGAYNEQFF
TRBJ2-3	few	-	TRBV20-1	TGCAGCCTATACGGGATTAGTACAGATACGCAGTATTTT	CSLYGISTDTQYF
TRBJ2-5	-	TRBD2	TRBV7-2	TGTGCCAGCAGAGGACTAGTGGGAGAGACCCAGTACTTC	CASRGLVGETQYF
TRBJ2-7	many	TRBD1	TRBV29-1	TGCAGCGTCCAGACAGGGGGAACGTATCCCAGTGACGAGCAGTACTTC	CSVQTGGTYPSDEQYF
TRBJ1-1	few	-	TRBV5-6	TGTGCCAGCAGCTTCAACAGGCCTCTGAACACTGAAGCTTTCTTT	CASSFNRPLNTEAFF
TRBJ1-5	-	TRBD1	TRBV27	TGTGCCAGCCGTTCCAGGACAGGGCCCAATCAGCCCCAGCATTTT	CASRSRTGPNQPQHF
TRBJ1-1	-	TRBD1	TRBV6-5	TGTGCCAGCCTAGGGGGCCTCTACACTGAAGCTTTCTTT	CASLGGLYTEAFF
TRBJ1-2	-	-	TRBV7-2	TGTGCCAGCACACCCCAAGGGCGGGATGGCTACACCTTC	CASTPQGRDGYTF